Below, 7 T cell receptor beta chains from the same sample are listed, as sequenced in a study of blood T cell repertoires in COVID-19 (dated by TCRdb to about 2020). The method behind the library was the immunoSEQ multiplex PCR assay. Not all clones reach the TCRdb copy of this immuneACCESS table, which keeps in-frame sequences only. Checked studies attribute under half of the gap to unresolved V genes and leave the rest unexplained. For this sample there are about 200,000 clones; more than 75% appear just once. Clones ranked in the top ten supply around 8% of the sample. Sequencing was performed on peripheral blood. The source is a woman aged 80 or over with COVID-19, enrolled during active disease.

This rearrangement joins TRBV5-4 to TRBJ2-3; 14 positions match TRBD2. The CDR3 extends over 16 amino acids. Unmatched junction bases numbered 2, after V lost 0 bases and J lost 5 bases. Germline values: CDR1 SGHNT, CDR2 YYREEE (reference sequence). For the CDR3, the DNA is TGTGCCAGCAGCTTGGAAGGACTAGCGGGAGGAGATACGCAGTATTTT. It translates to CASSLEGLAGGDTQYF.

This rearrangement joins TRBV4-1 to TRBJ2-5, with D tentatively TRBD1 (6 bases). Germline lookup yields CDR1 MGHRA and CDR2 YSYEKL. This CDR3 is built from 15 residues. V was shortened by 4 bases and J by 3 bases, with 15 bases between the two germline ends. DNA for the CDR3: TGCGCCAGCAGCCTTTCCCGGGACACCGAAGAGACCCAGTACTTC. The encoded protein is CASSLSRDTEETQYF.

V usage is TRBV5-1 and J usage is TRBJ1-1; 7 bases align to TRBD1. CDR3 length: 13 residues. Trimming at V came to 10 bases and at J to 2 bases, leaving 8 bases not matched to a gene. Germline values: CDR1 SGHRS, CDR2 YFSETQ. CDR3 nucleotide sequence: TGCGCCGGAGCCAGGGACAGTAACACTGAAGCTTTCTTT. Its protein product is CAGARDSNTEAFF.

The genes are TRBV2 and TRBJ2-5, with a weak D call TRBD2 (6 bases). Germline assignment: CDR1 SNHLY and CDR2 FYNNEI. The CDR3 totals 14 residues. V lost 10 bases and J 4 bases, leaving 19 bases between the germline ends. CDR3 bases: TGTGCCACCTCTGGGAGGAGGGCGGGAGAGACCCAGTACTTC. This gives the protein CATSGRRAGETQYF.

The chain is built from TRBV10-2 and TRBJ1-1; D possibly corresponds to TRBD1 (6 bases). V lost 8 bases to trimming and J lost 0 bases, with 10 bases between them. Per germline, CDR1 WSHSY and CDR2 SAAADI. This CDR3 spans 13 amino acids. The CDR3 sequence is CASVGQLNTEAFF. The CDR3 nucleotides are TGCGCCAGCGTTGGACAGCTGAACACTGAAGCTTTCTTT.

The rearrangement uses TRBV7-9 and TRBJ1-2; D perhaps matches TRBD1 (6 bases). The CDR3 is 15 amino acids. V was shortened by 5 bases and J by 8 bases, with 21 bases between the two germline ends. Per germline, CDR1 SEHNR and CDR2 FQNEAQ (reference sequence). CDR3 sequence: CASSPEVRGARGYTF. Here the CDR3 DNA reads TGTGCCAGCAGCCCAGAGGTCCGGGGGGCGCGCGGCTACACCTTC.

This sequence joins TRBV7-9 and TRBJ2-7; the D is unclear. The length of the CDR3 is 15 residues. From germline, CDR1 is SEHNR and CDR2 FQNEAQ (reference sequence). Trimming left V 1 base short and J 4 bases short, with 14 bases between. As DNA, the CDR3 is TGTGCCAGCAGCTTAGTAATGACATCAAGTTACGAGCAGTACTTC. Its translation: CASSLVMTSSYEQYF.